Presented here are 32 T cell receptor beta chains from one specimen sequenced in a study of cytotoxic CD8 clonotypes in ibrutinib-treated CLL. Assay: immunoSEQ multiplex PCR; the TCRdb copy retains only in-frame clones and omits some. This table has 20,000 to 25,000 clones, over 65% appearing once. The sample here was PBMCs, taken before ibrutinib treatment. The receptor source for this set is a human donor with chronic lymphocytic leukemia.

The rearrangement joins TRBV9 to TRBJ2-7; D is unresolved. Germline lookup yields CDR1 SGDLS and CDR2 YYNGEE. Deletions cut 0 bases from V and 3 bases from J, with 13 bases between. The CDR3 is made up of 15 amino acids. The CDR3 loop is CASSVAPEAIYEQYF. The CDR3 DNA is TGTGCCAGCAGCGTAGCCCCGGAAGCTATCTACGAGCAGTACTTC.

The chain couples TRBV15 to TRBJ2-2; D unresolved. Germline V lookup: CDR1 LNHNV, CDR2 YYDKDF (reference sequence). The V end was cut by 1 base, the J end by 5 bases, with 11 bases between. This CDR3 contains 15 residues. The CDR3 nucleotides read TGTGCCACCAGCAGAGGGGAAGGGATGACCGGGGAGCTGTTTTTT. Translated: CATSRGEGMTGELFF.

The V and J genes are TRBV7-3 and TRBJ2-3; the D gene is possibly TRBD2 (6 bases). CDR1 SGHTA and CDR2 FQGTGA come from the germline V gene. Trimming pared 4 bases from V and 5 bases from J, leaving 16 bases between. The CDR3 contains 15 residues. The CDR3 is CASSSRSLGGDTQYF. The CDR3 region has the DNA TGTGCCAGCAGCTCGCGGTCCCTCGGGGGAGATACGCAGTATTTT.

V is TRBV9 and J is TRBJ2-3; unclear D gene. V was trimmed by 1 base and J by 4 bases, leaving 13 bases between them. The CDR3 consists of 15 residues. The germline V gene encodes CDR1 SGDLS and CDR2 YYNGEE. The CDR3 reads CASSVNSLVADTQYF. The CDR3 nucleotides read TGTGCCAGCAGCGTAAACAGCTTAGTGGCAGATACGCAGTATTTT.

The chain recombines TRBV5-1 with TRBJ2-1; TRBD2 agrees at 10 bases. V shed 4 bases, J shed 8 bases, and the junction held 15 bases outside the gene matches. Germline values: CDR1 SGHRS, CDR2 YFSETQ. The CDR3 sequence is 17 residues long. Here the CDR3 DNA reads TGCGCCAGCAGCCCGCCTAGGGAGCGGGGGGGAGGGGATGAGCAGTTCTTC. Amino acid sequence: CASSPPRERGGGDEQFF.

DNA of the CDR3: TGTGCCAGCAGCCCCGGGACTAGCGGGATGAATGAGCAGTTCTTC. Its protein product is CASSPGTSGMNEQFF. The gene calls are TRBV9 and TRBJ2-1; 13 positions match TRBD2. V dropped 4 bases and J dropped 7; count of bases not matched to a gene: 5. Germline V gives CDR1 SGDLS, CDR2 YYNGEE. The CDR3 runs 15 residues.

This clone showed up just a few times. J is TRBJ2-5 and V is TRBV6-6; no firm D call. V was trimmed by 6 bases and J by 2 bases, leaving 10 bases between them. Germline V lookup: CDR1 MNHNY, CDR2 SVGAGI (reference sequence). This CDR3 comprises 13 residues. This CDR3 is CASSLLNQETQYF. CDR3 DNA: TGTGCCAGCAGCCTACTTAATCAAGAGACCCAGTACTTC.

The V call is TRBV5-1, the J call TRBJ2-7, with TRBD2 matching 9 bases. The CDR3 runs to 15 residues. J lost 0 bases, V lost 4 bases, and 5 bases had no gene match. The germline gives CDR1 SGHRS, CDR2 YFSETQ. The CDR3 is CASSRTSESSYEQYF. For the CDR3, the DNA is TGCGCCAGCAGCAGGACTAGCGAGAGCTCCTACGAGCAGTACTTC.

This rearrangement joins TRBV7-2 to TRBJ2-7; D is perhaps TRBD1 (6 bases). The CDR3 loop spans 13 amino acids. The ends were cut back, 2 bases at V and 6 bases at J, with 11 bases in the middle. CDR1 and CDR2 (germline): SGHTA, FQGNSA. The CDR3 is CASSLWGRSEQYF. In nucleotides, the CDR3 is TGTGCCAGCAGCTTATGGGGGCGGAGCGAGCAGTACTTC.

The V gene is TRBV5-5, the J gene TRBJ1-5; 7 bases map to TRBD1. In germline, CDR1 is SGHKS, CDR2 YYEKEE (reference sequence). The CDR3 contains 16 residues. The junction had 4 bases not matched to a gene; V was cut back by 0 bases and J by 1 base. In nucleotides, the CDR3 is TGTGCCAGCAGCTTGGCTGGCAGGGGGAGCAATCAGCCCCAGCATTTT. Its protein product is CASSLAGRGSNQPQHF.

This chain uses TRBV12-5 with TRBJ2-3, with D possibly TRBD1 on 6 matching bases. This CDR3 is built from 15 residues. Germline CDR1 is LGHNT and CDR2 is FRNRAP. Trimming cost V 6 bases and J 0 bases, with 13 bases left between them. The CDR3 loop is CASGSGQTSTDTQYF. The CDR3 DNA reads TGTGCTAGTGGATCCGGACAGACTAGCACAGATACGCAGTATTTT.

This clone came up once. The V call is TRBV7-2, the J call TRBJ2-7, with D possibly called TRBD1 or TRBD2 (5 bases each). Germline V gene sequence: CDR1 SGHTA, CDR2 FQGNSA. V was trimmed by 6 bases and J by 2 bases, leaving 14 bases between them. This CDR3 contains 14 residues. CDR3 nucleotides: TGTGCCAGCAGTAAAGACCCGGGGCCCTACGAGCAGTACTTC. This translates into CASSKDPGPYEQYF.

In nucleotides, the CDR3 is TGTGCCTGGAGTGTATCGGGGGGGAGGGATGAGCAGTTCTTC. It codes for CAWSVSGGRDEQFF. This chain links TRBV30 with TRBJ2-1; the match to TRBD2 covers 8 bases. Germline trimming cut 0 bases from V and 8 bases from J; bases unmatched to any gene: 6. There are 14 residues in the CDR3. Germline values: CDR1 GTSNPN, CDR2 SVGIG (reference sequence).

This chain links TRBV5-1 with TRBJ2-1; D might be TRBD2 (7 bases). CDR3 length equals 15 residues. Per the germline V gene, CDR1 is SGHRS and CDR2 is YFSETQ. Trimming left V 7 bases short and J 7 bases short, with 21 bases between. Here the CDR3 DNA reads TGCGCCAGCTTTGAGGAGGTAGGGGGAGGGAATGAGCAGTTCTTC. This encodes CASFEEVGGGNEQFF. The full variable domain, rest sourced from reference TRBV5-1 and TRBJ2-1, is KAGVTQTPRYLIKTRGQQVTLSCSPISGHRSVSWYQQTPGQGLQFLFEYFSETQRNKGNFPGRFSGRQFSNSRSEMNVSTLELGDSALYLCASFEEVGGGNEQFFGPGTRLTVL.

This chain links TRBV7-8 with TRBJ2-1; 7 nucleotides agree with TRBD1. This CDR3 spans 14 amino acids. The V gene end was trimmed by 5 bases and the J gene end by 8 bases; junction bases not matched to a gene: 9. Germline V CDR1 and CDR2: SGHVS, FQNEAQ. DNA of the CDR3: TGTGCCAGCAGCATTGGACAGGTGTTCCATGAGCAGTTCTTC. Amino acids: CASSIGQVFHEQFF.

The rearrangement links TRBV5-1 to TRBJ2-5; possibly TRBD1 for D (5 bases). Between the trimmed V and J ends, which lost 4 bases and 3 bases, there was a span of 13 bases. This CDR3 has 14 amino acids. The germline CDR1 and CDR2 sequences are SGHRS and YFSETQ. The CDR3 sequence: CASSGQGLEETQYF. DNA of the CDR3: TGCGCCAGCAGCGGGCAGGGATTAGAAGAGACCCAGTACTTC.

CDR3 coding DNA: TGTGCCAGCAGCCGAGGGACAGGGGAAGGCTATGGCTACACCTTC. It codes for CASSRGTGEGYGYTF. The chain links TRBV7-9 to TRBJ1-2; TRBD1 matches at 10 bases. Germline-derived CDR1 and CDR2 are SEHNR and FQNEAQ (reference sequence). The CDR3 runs 15 residues. Germline trimming cut 5 bases from V and 4 bases from J; bases unmatched to any gene: 7.

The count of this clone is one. As DNA, the CDR3 is TGTGCCAGCAGCCCGATGACAGGGGGCGGCATATCTGGGGCCAACGTCCTGACTTTC. This gives the protein CASSPMTGGGISGANVLTF. The J gene is TRBJ2-6, the V gene TRBV9, with 10 bases identical to TRBD1. Germline CDR1 and CDR2: SGDLS and YYNGEE. V dropped 4 bases and J dropped 1; count of bases not matched to a gene: 11. This CDR3 region has 19 residues.

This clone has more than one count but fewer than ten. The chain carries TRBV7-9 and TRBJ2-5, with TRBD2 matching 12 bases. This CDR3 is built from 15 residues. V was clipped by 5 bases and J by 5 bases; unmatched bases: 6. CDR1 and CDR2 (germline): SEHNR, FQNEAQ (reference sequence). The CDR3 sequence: CASSPGLAGQETQYF. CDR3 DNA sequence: TGTGCCAGCAGCCCCGGACTAGCGGGACAGGAGACCCAGTACTTC.

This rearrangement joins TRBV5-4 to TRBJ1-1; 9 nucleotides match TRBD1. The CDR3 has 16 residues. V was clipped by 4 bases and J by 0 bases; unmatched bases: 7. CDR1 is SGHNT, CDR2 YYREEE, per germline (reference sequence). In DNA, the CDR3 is TGTGCCAGCAGCGCGGGACAGGGCAGGATGAACACTGAAGCTTTCTTT. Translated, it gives CASSAGQGRMNTEAFF.

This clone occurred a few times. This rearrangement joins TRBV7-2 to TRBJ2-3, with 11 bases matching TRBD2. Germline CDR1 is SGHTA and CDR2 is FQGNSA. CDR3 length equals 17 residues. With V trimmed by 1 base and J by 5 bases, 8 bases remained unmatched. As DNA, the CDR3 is TGTGCCAGCAGCTTAGACGGCCTAGCGGGAGGTATAGATACGCAGTATTTT. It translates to CASSLDGLAGGIDTQYF.

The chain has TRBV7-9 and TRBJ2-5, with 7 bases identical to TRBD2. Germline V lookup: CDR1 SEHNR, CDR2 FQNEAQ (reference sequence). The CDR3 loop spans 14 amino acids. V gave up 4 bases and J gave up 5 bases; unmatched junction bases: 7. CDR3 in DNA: TGTGCCAGCAGCTGGGGGGGTATTCGGGAGACCCAGTACTTC. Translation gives CASSWGGIRETQYF.

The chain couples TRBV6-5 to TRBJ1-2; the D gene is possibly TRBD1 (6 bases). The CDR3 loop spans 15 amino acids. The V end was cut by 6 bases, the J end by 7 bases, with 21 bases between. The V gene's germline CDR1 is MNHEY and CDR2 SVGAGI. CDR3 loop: CASRPLATLGGGYTF. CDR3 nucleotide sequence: TGTGCCAGCAGACCCCTGGCCACTTTAGGGGGTGGCTACACCTTC.

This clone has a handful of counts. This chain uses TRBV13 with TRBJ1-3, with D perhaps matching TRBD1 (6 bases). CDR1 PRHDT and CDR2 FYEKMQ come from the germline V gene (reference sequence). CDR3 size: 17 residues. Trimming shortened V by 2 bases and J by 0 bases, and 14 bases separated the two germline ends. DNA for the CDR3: TGTGCCAGCAGCTTACGAGGGGGACGGAGCTCTGGAAACACCATATATTTT. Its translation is CASSLRGGRSSGNTIYF.

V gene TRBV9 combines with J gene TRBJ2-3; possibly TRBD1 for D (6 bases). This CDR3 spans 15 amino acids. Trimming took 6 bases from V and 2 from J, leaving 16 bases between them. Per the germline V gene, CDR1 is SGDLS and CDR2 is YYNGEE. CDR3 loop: CASTETTGFTDTQYF. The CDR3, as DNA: TGTGCCAGCACTGAGACGACAGGATTCACAGATACGCAGTATTTT. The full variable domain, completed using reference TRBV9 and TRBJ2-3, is DSGVTQTPKHLITATGQRVTLRCSPRSGDLSVYWYQQSLDQGLQFLIQYYNGEERAKGNILERFSAQQFPDLHSELNLSSLELGDSALYFCASTETTGFTDTQYFGPGTRLTVL.

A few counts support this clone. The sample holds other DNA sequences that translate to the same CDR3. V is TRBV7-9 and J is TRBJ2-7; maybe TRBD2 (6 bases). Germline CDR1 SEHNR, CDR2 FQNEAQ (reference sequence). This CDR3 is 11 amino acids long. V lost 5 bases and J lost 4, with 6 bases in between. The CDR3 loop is CASSGTYEQYF. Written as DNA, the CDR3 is TGTGCCAGCAGCGGGACTTACGAGCAGTACTTC. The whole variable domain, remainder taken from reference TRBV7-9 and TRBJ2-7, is DTGVSQNPRHKITKRGQNVTFRCDPISEHNRLYWYRQTLGQGPEFLTYFQNEAQLEKSRLLSDRFSAERPKGSFSTLEIQRTEQGDSAMYLCASSGTYEQYFGPGTRLTVT.

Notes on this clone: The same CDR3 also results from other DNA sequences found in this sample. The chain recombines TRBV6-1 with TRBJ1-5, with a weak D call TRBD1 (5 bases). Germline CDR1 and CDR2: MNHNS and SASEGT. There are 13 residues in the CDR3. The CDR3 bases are TGTGCTTCGTGGACGTTTGGGGGGCAGCCCCAGCATTTT. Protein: CASWTFGGQPQHF.

CDR3 nucleotide sequence: TGTGCCAGCAGCGGGGGACTAGCGGGAGGCAATGAGCAGTTCTTC. Encoded protein: CASSGGLAGGNEQFF. This chain joins TRBV5-4 and TRBJ2-1, with 15 bases fitting TRBD2. CDR3 length equals 15 residues. Germline V CDR1 and CDR2: SGHNT, YYREEE (reference sequence). Unmatched junction bases numbered 2, after V lost 4 bases and J lost 6 bases. Full variable domain (rest looked up from reference TRBV5-4 and TRBJ2-1): ETGVTQSPTHLIKTRGQQVTLRCSSQSGHNTVSWYQQALGQGPQFIFQYYREEENGRGNFPPRFSGLQFPNYSSELNVNALELDDSALYLCASSGGLAGGNEQFFGPGTRLTVL.

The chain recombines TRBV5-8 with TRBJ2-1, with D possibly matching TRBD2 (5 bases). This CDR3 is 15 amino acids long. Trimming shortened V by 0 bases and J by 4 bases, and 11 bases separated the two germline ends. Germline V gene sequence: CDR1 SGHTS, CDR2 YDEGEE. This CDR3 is CASSLVLAFYNEQFF. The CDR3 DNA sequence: TGTGCCAGCAGCTTGGTGCTAGCCTTTTACAATGAGCAGTTCTTC.

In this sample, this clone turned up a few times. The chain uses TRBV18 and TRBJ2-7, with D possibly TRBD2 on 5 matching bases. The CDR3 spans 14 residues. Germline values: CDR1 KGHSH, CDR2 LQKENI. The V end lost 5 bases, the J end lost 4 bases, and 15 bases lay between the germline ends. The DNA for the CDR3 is TGTGCCAGCTCAGAGGTCGAGGGCTGGTACGAGCAGTACTTC. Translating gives CASSEVEGWYEQYF.

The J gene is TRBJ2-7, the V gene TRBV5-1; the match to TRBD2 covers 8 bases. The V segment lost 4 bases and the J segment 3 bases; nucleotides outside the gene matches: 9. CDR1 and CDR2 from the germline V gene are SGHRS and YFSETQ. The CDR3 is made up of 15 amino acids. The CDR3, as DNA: TGCGCCAGCAGCCCTGAGCGGGAGCGGTTCTACGAGCAGTACTTC. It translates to CASSPERERFYEQYF.

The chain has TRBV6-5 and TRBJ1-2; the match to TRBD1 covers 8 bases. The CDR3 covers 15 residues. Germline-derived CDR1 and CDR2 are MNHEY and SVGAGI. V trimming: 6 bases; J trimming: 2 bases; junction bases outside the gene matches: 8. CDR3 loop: CASSPQGGFNYGYTF. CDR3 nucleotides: TGTGCCAGCAGCCCACAGGGGGGTTTCAACTATGGCTACACCTTC.